This is a list of T cell receptor beta chains from one sample in a study of molecular identifiers for immune sequencing clone quantification. TCRdb analysed the PCR reads with MiXCR anew, one entry per CDR3 protein. This repertoire shows about 630,000 distinct CDR3 sequences, around 25% found once; its top ten account for approximately 0.75%. Sequencing was done on a sample of naive CD8+ T cells from blood, with Jurkat cell RNA spiked in. Every receptor here comes from a human donor in good health. Some libraries in this study had Jurkat cell RNA spiked in. The conserved cysteine and the conserved F or W are not part of the CDR3 here. Clone sizes are given selectively: once, few, many, or a class where the clone is expanded.

cdr3_aa: ASSEGATWTEETQH
clone_size: -
v_call: TRBV2

cdr3_aa: ASSFRTGSTDTQY
clone_size: many
v_call: TRBV5-5

cdr3_aa: ASSVGTSSPLH
clone_size: -
v_call: TRBV10-1

cdr3_aa: ATSPGTGGEWETQY
clone_size: few
v_call: TRBV24-1

cdr3_aa: ASSQDTSAGAYNEQF
clone_size: few
v_call: TRBV4-3

cdr3_aa: ASSQGGQNSGANVLT
clone_size: -
v_call: TRBV14

cdr3_aa: AISDSTSGASSYEQY
clone_size: -
v_call: TRBV10-3

cdr3_aa: SARDQTGGFDTIY
clone_size: few
v_call: TRBV20-1

cdr3_aa: ASSVAGGGQAKNIQY
clone_size: -
v_call: TRBV9

cdr3_aa: ASSYGTGGSEAF
clone_size: many
v_call: TRBV6-2/TRBV6-3

cdr3_aa: ASSPVAGEGDTQY
clone_size: many
v_call: TRBV7-8

cdr3_aa: ASLGETQY
clone_size: -
v_call: TRBV28

cdr3_aa: ASSTGYGYT
clone_size: few
v_call: TRBV6-2/TRBV6-3

cdr3_aa: ASSLSGPLYEQY
clone_size: -
v_call: TRBV27

cdr3_aa: ASSEPTRPSPNSPLH
clone_size: -
v_call: TRBV6-1

cdr3_aa: ASSEWGQVSLLF
clone_size: -
v_call: TRBV6-1

cdr3_aa: VSTRYTPTGHQNTGELF
clone_size: -
v_call: TRBV10-1

cdr3_aa: ASSRKQDTYYGYT
clone_size: many
v_call: TRBV4-3

cdr3_aa: ASSLSGGGVEQL
clone_size: -
v_call: TRBV28

cdr3_aa: ASSIAGTPNTGANVLT
clone_size: many
v_call: TRBV7-9

cdr3_aa: ASSPASGRMDEQY
clone_size: -
v_call: TRBV18

cdr3_aa: ASSPRTVSTDTQY
clone_size: few
v_call: TRBV27